This entry describes one T cell receptor (beta chain). Antigen: not known. The entry originates in a study of cytomegalovirus exposure and HLA in healthy donors. For the study at large: Of all 360 or so donors who were genotyped, about 80% belonged to the Caucasian-associated ancestry cluster. Study-wide results and caveats: The study listed 164 cytomegalovirus-associated TCR beta chains. Highly shared variants forming one cluster were likely a sequencing artifact.

Researchers ran the PCR with 60 Vbeta and 13 Jbeta primers. Produced via immunoSEQ multiplex PCR; TCRdb's table is partial and in-frame only. The sample records roughly 100,000 clones, approximately 77% being singletons. V was clipped by 0 bases and J by 4 bases; unmatched bases: 8. Looked up from germline, CDR1 is MNHEY and CDR2 is SMNVEV (reference sequence). The CDR3 contains 16 residues. The chain carries TRBV27 and TRBJ2-7; 8 bases agree with TRBD2. The TCR sequence derives from a male donor in good health and CMV-seropositive. The sample comprised PBMCs. The CDR3 nucleotides are TGTGCCAGCAGTTTATCCAGGCGGGAGGCGGTTTACGAGCAGTACTTC. This gives the protein CASSLSRREAVYEQYF.